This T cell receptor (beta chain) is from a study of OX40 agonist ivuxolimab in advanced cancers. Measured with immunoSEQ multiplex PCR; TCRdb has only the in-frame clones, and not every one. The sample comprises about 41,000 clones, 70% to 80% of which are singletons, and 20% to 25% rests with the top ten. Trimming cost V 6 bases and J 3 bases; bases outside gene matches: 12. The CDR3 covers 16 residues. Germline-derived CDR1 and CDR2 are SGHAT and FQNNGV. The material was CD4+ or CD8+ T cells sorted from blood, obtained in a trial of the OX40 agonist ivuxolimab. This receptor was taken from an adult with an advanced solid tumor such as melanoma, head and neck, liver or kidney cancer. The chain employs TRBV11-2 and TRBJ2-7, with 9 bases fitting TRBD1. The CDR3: CASRLLNPGQGYEQYF. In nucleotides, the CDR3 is TGTGCCAGCAGATTACTTAATCCGGGACAGGGCTACGAGCAGTACTTC.